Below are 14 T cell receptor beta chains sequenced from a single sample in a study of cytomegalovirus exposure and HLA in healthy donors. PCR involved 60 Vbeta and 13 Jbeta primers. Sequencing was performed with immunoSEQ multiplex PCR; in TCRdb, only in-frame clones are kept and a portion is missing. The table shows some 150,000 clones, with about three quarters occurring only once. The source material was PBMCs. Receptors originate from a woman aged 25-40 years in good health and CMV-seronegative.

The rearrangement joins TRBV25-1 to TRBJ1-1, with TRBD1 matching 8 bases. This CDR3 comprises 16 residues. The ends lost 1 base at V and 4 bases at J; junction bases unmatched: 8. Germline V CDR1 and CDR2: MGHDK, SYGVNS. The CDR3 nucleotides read TGTGCCAGCAGTGAATCGATGTGGACAGGGATCACTGAAGCTTTCTTT. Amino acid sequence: CASSESMWTGITEAFF.

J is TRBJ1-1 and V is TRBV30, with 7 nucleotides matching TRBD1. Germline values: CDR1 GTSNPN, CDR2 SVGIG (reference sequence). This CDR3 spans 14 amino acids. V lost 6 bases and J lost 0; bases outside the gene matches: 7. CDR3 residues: CACNRQGMNTEAFF. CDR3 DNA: TGTGCCTGTAATAGACAGGGAATGAACACTGAAGCTTTCTTT.

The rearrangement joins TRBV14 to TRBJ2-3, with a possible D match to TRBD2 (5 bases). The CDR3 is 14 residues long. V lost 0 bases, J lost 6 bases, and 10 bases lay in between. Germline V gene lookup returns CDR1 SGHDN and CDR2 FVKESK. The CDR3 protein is CASSQEQAVDTQYF. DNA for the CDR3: TGTGCCAGCAGCCAAGAACAAGCGGTGGATACGCAGTATTTT.

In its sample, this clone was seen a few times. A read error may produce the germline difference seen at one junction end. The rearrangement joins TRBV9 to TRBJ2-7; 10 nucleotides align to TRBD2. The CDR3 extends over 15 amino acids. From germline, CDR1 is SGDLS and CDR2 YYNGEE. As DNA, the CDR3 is TGTGCCAGCAGCGAACATAGCGGGGGGTCCTCCGAGCAGTACTTC. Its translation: CASSEHSGGSSEQYF.

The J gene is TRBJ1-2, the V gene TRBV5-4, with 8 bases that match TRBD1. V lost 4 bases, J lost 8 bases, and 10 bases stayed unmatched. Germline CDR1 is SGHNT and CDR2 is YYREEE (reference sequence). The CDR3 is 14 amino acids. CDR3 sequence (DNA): TGTGCCAGCAGCGAGACAGGGGCGTGGATAGGCTACACCTTC. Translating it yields CASSETGAWIGYTF.

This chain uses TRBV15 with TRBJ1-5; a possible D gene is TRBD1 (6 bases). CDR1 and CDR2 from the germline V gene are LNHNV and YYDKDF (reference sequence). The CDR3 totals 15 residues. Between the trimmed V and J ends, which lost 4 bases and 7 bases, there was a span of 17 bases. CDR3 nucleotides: TGTGCCACCAGCACGAGCGGCAGGGGCGAACAGCCCCAGCATTTT. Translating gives CATSTSGRGEQPQHF.

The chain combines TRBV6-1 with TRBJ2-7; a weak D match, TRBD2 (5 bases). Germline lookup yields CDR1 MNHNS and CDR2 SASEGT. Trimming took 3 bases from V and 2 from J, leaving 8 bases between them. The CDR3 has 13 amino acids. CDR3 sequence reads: CASSEIGAYEQYF. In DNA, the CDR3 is TGTGCCAGCAGTGAGATCGGGGCCTACGAGCAGTACTTC.

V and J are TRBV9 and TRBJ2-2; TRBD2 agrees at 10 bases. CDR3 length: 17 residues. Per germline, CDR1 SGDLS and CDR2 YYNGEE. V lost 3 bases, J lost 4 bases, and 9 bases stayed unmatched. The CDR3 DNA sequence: TGTGCCAGCAGCGATAGCGGGGGGCTGGAAGTCACCGGGGAGCTGTTTTTT. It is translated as CASSDSGGLEVTGELFF.

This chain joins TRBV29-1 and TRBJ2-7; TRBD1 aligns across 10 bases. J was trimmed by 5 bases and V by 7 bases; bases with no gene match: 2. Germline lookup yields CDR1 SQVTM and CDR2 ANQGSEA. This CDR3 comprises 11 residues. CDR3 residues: CSAGQGDEQYF. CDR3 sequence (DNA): TGCAGCGCCGGACAGGGGGACGAGCAGTACTTC.

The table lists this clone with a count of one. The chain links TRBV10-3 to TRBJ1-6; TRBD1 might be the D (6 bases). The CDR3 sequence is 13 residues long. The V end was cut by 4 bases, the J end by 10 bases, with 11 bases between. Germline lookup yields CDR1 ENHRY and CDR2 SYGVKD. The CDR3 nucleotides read TGTGCCATCAGTGCTGGGGGCGAATCACCCCTCCACTTT. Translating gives CAISAGGESPLHF.

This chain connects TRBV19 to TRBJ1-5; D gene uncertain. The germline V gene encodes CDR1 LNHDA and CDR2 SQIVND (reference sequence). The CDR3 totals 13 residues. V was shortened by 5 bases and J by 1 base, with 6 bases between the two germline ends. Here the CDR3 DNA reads TGTGCCAGTAGTCTCGAGAGCAATCAGCCCCAGCATTTT. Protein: CASSLESNQPQHF. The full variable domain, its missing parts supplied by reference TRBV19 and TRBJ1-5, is DGGITQSPKYLFRKEGQNVTLSCEQNLNHDAMYWYRQDPGQGLRLIYYSQIVNDFQKGDIAEGYSVSREKKESFPLTVTSAQKNPTAFYLCASSLESNQPQHFGDGTRLSIL.

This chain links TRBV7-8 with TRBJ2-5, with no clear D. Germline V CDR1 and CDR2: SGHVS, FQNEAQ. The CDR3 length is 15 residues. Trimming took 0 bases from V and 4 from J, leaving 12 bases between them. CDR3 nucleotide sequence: TGTGCCAGCAGCTTAGCGCCTAGTGTGCGAGAGACCCAGTACTTC. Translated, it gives CASSLAPSVRETQYF. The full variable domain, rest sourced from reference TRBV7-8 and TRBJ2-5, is GAGVSQSPRYKVAKRGQDVALRCDPISGHVSLFWYQQALGQGPEFLTYFQNEAQLDKSGLPSDRFFAERPEGSVSTLKIQRTQQEDSAVYLCASSLAPSVRETQYFGPGTRLLVL.

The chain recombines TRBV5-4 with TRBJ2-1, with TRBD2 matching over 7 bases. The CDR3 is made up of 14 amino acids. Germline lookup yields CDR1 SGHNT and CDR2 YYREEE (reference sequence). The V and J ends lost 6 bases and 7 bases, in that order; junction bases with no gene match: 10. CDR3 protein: CASILGGSRNEQFF. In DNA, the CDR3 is TGTGCCAGCATCCTGGGGGGGAGTAGGAATGAGCAGTTCTTC.

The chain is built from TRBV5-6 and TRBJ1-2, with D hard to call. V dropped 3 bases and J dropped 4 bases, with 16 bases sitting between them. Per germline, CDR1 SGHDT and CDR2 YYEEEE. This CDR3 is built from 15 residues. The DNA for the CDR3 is TGTGCCAGCAGCTCCTATCTGACACCCACCTATGGCTACACCTTC. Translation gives CASSSYLTPTYGYTF.